Listed below are T cell receptor beta chains from one sample, sequenced in a study of blood T cell repertoires in COVID-19. The data were produced by immunoSEQ multiplex PCR, yet TCRdb's version contains in-frame clones alone and is incomplete. The repertoire holds 150,000 or so clones, with about 91% as singletons. Material for sequencing was peripheral blood. The receptors derive from a woman aged 55 to 70 with acute or convalescent COVID-19. Both conserved end residues are part of each CDR3. The order of the fields is clone size, V gene, J gene, D gene, CDR3 protein, CDR3 DNA. A D gene is named only where the DNA matches it firmly. Clone size, where shown, is once, few, many, or a class for clones that have expanded.

>-|TRBV5-1|TRBJ1-1|-
CASSSDTSMSEAFF
TGCGCCAGCAGCTCCGACACCAGTATGTCTGAAGCTTTCTTT
>-|TRBV7-9|TRBJ1-1|TRBD1
CASRPTGGPSEAFF
TGTGCCAGCAGACCTACAGGGGGCCCCTCGGAAGCTTTCTTT
>-|TRBV7-2|TRBJ2-5|-
CASSSQGRVETQYF
TGTGCCAGCAGTTCCCAGGGAAGGGTAGAGACCCAGTACTTC
>-|TRBV28|TRBJ1-4|TRBD1
CATLETGDEKLFF
TGTGCCACCCTGGAGACAGGGGATGAAAAACTGTTTTTT
>-|TRBV10-2|TRBJ2-5|-
CASREGAVETQYF
TGCGCCAGCCGGGAGGGGGCCGTGGAGACCCAGTACTTC
>-|TRBV29-1|TRBJ1-2|TRBD1
CSVRDRGDGYTF
TGCAGCGTCCGGGACAGGGGTGATGGCTACACCTTC
>once|TRBV5-1|TRBJ1-1|TRBD1
CASSSGQGSAFF
TGCGCCAGCAGCTCCGGACAGGGTAGCGCTTTCTTT
>once|TRBV30|TRBJ2-5|TRBD1
CAWDRGFLQETQYF
TGTGCCTGGGACAGGGGGTTTCTCCAAGAGACCCAGTACTTC
>-|TRBV28|TRBJ2-2|-
CASSPSKGGRRIQNTGELFF
TGTGCCAGCAGTCCGTCTAAAGGCGGGCGTAGAATCCAAAACACCGGGGAGCTGTTTTTT
>-|TRBV5-4|TRBJ2-3|-
CASSLSGSADTQYF
TGTGCCAGCAGCTTGTCAGGGTCGGCAGATACGCAGTATTTT
>-|TRBV3-1/TRBV3-2|TRBJ1-2|TRBD1
CASSPGGANYGYTF
TGTGCCAGCAGCCCAGGGGGCGCGAACTATGGCTACACCTTC
>once|TRBV18|TRBJ1-1|-
CAFKPIGNTEAFF
TGTGCCTTCAAGCCCATCGGGAACACTGAAGCTTTCTTT
>-|TRBV12-3/TRBV12-4|TRBJ2-7|TRBD1
CASSDRGAYEQYF
TGTGCCAGCAGCGACAGGGGAGCCTACGAGCAGTACTTC
>-|TRBV7-3|TRBJ2-3|TRBD2
CASSPSGALGADTQYF
TGTGCCAGCAGTCCCAGCGGGGCCTTAGGCGCAGATACGCAGTATTTT
>-|TRBV4-2|TRBJ2-1|TRBD2
CASSQPPGSGGARNEQFF
TGTGCCAGCAGCCAACCCCCGGGTAGCGGGGGGGCCAGGAATGAGCAGTTCTTC
>-|TRBV5-4|TRBJ1-4|TRBD1
CASSLAGQGTNEKLFF
TGTGCCAGCAGCTTGGCGGGACAGGGGACTAATGAAAAACTGTTTTTT
>-|TRBV5-1|TRBJ2-2|-
CASSPILQGSTGELFF
TGCGCCAGCAGCCCCATCTTACAGGGTAGCACCGGGGAGCTGTTTTTT
>-|TRBV30|TRBJ1-1|-
CAWNTPDTKNTEAFF
TGTGCCTGGAATACTCCGGACACTAAGAACACTGAAGCTTTCTTT
>-|TRBV12-3/TRBV12-4|TRBJ1-1|-
CASISGGYTEAFF
TGTGCCAGCATCTCCGGGGGGTACACTGAAGCTTTCTTT
>-|TRBV19|TRBJ1-5|-
CASSIAGGGNQPQHF
TGTGCCAGTAGTATAGCGGGGGGGGGCAATCAGCCCCAGCATTTT
>-|TRBV11-2|TRBJ1-1|-
CASSLVSGQPFF
TGTGCCAGCAGCTTAGTTTCTGGACAACCTTTCTTT
>-|TRBV12-3/TRBV12-4|TRBJ1-1|TRBD1
CASSSRTGRAFF
TGTGCCAGCAGTTCTAGGACAGGGCGGGCTTTCTTT
>once|TRBV5-1|TRBJ1-6|-
CASSFLSIPGVTNSPLHF
TGCGCCAGCAGCTTCCTCTCAATTCCAGGGGTAACGAATTCACCCCTCCACTTT
>-|TRBV24-1|TRBJ2-1|-
CATSDITGNDEQFF
TGTGCCACCAGTGATATCACAGGGAACGATGAGCAGTTCTTC
>-|TRBV3-1/TRBV3-2|TRBJ1-1|-
CASSLRRDTEAFF
TGTGCCAGCAGCCTAAGACGGGACACTGAAGCTTTCTTT
>-|TRBV5-4|TRBJ1-1|TRBD1
CASRSRTGRMTEAFF
TGTGCCAGCAGATCAAGGACAGGGCGGATGACTGAAGCTTTCTTT
>once|TRBV6-5|TRBJ1-6|-
CASSPREVNSPLHF
TGTGCCAGCAGCCCCCGGGAGGTTAATTCACCCCTCCACTTT
>-|TRBV5-6|TRBJ2-7|TRBD2
CASSERGITYEQYF
TGTGCCAGCAGCGAGCGGGGTATTACCTACGAGCAGTACTTC
>-|TRBV19|TRBJ1-5|TRBD1
CASSSGQGSNQPQHF
TGTGCCAGTAGTTCGGGACAGGGTAGCAATCAGCCCCAGCATTTT
>-|TRBV13|TRBJ1-2|TRBD1
CASSLGPPGGWDGYTF
TGTGCCAGCAGCTTAGGCCCGCCAGGGGGTTGGGATGGCTACACCTTC
>once|TRBV7-2|TRBJ2-5|TRBD2
CASSPGLAEETQYF
TGTGCCAGCAGCCCGGGACTAGCGGAAGAGACCCAGTACTTC
>few|TRBV5-1|TRBJ1-6|-
CASSFTNSYNSPLHF
TGCGCCAGCAGCTTTACAAACTCCTATAATTCACCCCTCCACTTT
>-|TRBV4-2|TRBJ2-7|-
CASSQGTPGTYEQYF
TGTGCCAGCAGCCAAGGGACTCCGGGGACTTACGAGCAGTACTTC
>-|TRBV6-2/TRBV6-3|TRBJ1-1|TRBD1
CASSYRGQGQMNTEAFF
TGTGCCAGCAGTTACCGGGGACAGGGCCAAATGAACACTGAAGCTTTCTTT
>-|TRBV5-1|TRBJ1-2|-
CASSPLGDTSIYGYTF
TGCGCCAGCAGCCCCCTTGGGGACACCAGTATCTATGGCTACACCTTC
>-|TRBV11-2|TRBJ2-5|TRBD1
CASSYGQGRGETQYF
TGTGCCAGCAGCTACGGACAGGGGCGAGGAGAGACCCAGTACTTC
>-|TRBV19|TRBJ1-1|-
CASIGPGSVPNTEAFF
TGTGCCAGTATAGGGCCAGGGTCCGTCCCGAACACTGAAGCTTTCTTT
>once|TRBV27|TRBJ1-2|-
CASSRYPQGNYGYTF
TGTGCCAGCAGTCGATACCCTCAGGGAAACTATGGCTACACCTTC
>-|TRBV2|TRBJ1-1|-
CARFRDLETEAFF
TGTGCCAGGTTCAGGGATCTTGAGACTGAAGCTTTCTTT
>-|TRBV4-3|TRBJ2-7|TRBD2
CASSQDPTTSGMYEQYF
TGCGCCAGCAGCCAAGACCCTACGACTAGCGGTATGTACGAGCAGTACTTC
>once|TRBV7-9|TRBJ1-1|-
CASRATANTEAFF
TGTGCCAGCAGAGCGACAGCGAACACTGAAGCTTTCTTT
>-|TRBV7-2|TRBJ1-6|-
CASSYARAGNSPLHF
TGTGCCAGCAGCTACGCTCGGGCAGGGAATTCACCCCTCCACTTT
>-|TRBV7-3|TRBJ1-1|-
CASSLTTGNTEAFF
TGTGCCAGCAGCTTAACGACAGGGAACACTGAAGCTTTCTTT
>-|TRBV6-5|TRBJ1-2|TRBD1
CASRLEGGGYGYTF
TGTGCCAGCCGCCTCGAAGGGGGCGGCTATGGCTACACCTTC
>once|TRBV7-2|TRBJ2-1|TRBD2
CASSFGGSSYNEQFF
TGTGCCAGCAGCTTCGGGGGGAGCTCCTACAATGAGCAGTTCTTC
>-|TRBV5-1|TRBJ2-5|-
CASSLYPEETQYF
TGCGCCAGCAGCTTGTACCCGGAAGAGACCCAGTACTTC
>-|TRBV5-4|TRBJ1-2|TRBD1
CASSLVDRKYGGYTF
TGTGCCAGCAGCTTGGTGGACAGGAAATATGGGGGCTACACCTTC
>-|TRBV19|TRBJ1-3|-
CASSMQNSGNTIYF
TGTGCCAGTAGTATGCAGAACTCTGGAAACACCATATATTTT
>few|TRBV6-6|TRBJ1-1|-
CASSYGAPEAFF
TGTGCCAGCAGTTACGGGGCCCCTGAAGCTTTCTTT
>once|TRBV12-5|TRBJ2-1|-
CASGLTSFTGNDEQFF
TGTGCTAGTGGTTTGACTTCCTTCACAGGGAACGATGAGCAGTTCTTC
>-|TRBV28|TRBJ1-4|TRBD1
CASKTGKREKLFF
TGTGCCAGCAAGACAGGGAAACGGGAAAAACTGTTTTTT
>once|TRBV3-1/TRBV3-2|TRBJ1-1|-
CASSQGQMAGNAEAFF
TGTGCCAGCAGCCAAGGGCAGATGGCGGGAAACGCTGAAGCTTTCTTT
>-|TRBV24-1|TRBJ2-2|TRBD2
CATSDIPGGGISGELFF
TGTGCCACCAGTGATATTCCGGGAGGGGGGATCTCCGGGGAGCTGTTTTTT
>-|TRBV5-1|TRBJ1-1|-
CASTLEIGVNTEAFF
TGCGCCAGCACTCTTGAGATTGGTGTGAACACTGAAGCTTTCTTT
>-|TRBV15|TRBJ2-3|-
CATSRDRPGVSAGTDTQYF
TGTGCCACCAGCAGAGATCGGCCCGGGGTTAGCGCCGGCACAGATACGCAGTATTTT
>-|TRBV19|TRBJ1-5|TRBD1
CASRLGQLNQPQHF
TGTGCCAGTAGATTGGGACAGCTCAATCAGCCCCAGCATTTT
>-|TRBV29-1|TRBJ1-1|-
CSAGPASTEAFF
TGCAGCGCGGGTCCCGCCAGCACTGAAGCTTTCTTT
>few|TRBV24-1|TRBJ2-7|TRBD2
CATESSGGYEQYF
TGTGCCACCGAGTCTAGCGGGGGTTACGAGCAGTACTTC
>-|TRBV28|TRBJ2-3|-
CASSGPFRAGWASTDTQYF
TGTGCCAGCAGTGGCCCATTTAGGGCAGGGTGGGCAAGTACAGATACGCAGTATTTT